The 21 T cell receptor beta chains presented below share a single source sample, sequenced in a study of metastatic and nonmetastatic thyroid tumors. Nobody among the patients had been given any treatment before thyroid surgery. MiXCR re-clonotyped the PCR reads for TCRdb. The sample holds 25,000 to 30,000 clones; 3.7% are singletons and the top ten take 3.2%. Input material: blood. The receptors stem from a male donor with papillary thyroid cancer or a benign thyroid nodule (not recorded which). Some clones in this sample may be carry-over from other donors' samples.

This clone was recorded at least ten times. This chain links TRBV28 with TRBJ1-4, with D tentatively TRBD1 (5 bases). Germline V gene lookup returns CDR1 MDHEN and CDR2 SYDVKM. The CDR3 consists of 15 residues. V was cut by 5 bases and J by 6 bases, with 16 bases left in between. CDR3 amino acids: CASSPRRDRHEKLFF. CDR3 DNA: TGTGCCAGCAGTCCCCGCCGGGACCGGCATGAAAAACTGTTTTTT.

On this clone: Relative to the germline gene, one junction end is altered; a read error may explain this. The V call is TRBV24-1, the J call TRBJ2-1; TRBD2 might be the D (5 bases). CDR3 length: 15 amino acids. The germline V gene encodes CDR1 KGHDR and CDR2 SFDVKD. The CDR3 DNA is TGTGCCACCATTGATTTCGAGGGCGGGTACAGTGAGCAGTTCTTC. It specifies CATIDFEGGYSEQFF.

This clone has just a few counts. The CDR3 is CASSFAQGVQGELFF. CDR3 nucleotide sequence: TGTGCCAGCAGCTTCGCACAGGGGGTACAGGGGGAGCTGTTTTTT. The V and J genes are TRBV7-2 and TRBJ2-2, with 8 positions matching TRBD1. Per germline, CDR1 SGHTA and CDR2 FQGNSA. V was pared by 3 bases and J by 8 bases, with 8 bases of the junction left unmatched. The CDR3 loop spans 15 amino acids.

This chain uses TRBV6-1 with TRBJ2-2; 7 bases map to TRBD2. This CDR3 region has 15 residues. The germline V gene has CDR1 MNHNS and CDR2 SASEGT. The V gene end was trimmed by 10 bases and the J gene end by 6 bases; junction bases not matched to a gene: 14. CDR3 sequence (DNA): TGTGCCACCTTTTCGGTTAGCGCGGGGGCCGGGGAGCTGTTTTTT. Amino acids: CATFSVSAGAGELFF.

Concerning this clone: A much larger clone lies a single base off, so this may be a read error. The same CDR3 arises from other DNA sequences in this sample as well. The CDR3 protein is CASSPDSLEQFF. The DNA for the CDR3 is TGTGCCAGCAGCCCCGATTCCCTTGAGCAGTTCTTC. The chain recombines TRBV7-9 with TRBJ2-1; D gene ambiguous. V lost 5 bases, J lost 9 bases, and 11 bases lay in between. This CDR3 region has 12 residues. Germline V lookup: CDR1 SEHNR, CDR2 FQNEAQ (reference sequence).

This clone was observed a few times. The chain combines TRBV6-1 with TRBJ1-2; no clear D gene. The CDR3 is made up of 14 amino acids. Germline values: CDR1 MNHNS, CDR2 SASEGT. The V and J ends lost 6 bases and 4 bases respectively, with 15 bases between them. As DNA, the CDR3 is TGTGCCAGCAGACCGGGCCGCAATCTCTATGGCTACACCTTC. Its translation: CASRPGRNLYGYTF.

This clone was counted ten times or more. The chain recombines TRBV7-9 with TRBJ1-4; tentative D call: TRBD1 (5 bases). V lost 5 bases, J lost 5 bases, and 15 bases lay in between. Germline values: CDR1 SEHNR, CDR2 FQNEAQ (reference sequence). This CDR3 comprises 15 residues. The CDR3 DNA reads TGTGCCAGCAGCCGAACCATTGGGGGGAATGAAAAACTGTTTTTT. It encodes CASSRTIGGNEKLFF.

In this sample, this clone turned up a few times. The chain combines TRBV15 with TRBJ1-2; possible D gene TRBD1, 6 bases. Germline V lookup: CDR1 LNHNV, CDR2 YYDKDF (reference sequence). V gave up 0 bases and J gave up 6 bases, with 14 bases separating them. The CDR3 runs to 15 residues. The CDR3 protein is CATSRDPQGGNGYTF. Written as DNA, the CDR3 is TGTGCCACCAGCAGAGATCCACAGGGAGGTAATGGCTACACCTTC.

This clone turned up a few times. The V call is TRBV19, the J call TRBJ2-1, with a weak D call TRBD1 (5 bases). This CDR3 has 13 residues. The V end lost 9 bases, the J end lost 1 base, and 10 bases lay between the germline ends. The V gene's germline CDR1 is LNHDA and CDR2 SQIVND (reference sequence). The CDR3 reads CASAKGSYNEQFF. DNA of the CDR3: TGTGCCAGCGCAAAGGGGTCCTACAATGAGCAGTTCTTC.

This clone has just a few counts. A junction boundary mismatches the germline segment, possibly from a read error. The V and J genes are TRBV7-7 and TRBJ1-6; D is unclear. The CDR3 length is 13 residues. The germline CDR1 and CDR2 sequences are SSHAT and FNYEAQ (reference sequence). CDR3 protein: CASSLEIDSPLHF. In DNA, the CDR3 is TGTGCTAGCAGCTTAGAGATCGATTCACCCCTCCACTTT.

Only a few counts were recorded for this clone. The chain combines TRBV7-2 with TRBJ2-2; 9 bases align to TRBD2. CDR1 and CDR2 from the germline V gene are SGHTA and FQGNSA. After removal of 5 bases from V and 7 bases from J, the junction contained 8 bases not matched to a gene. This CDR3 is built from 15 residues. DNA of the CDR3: TGTGCCAGCAGCAAAATGGCGGGGGGGCTCGGGGAGCTGTTTTTT. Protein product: CASSKMAGGLGELFF.

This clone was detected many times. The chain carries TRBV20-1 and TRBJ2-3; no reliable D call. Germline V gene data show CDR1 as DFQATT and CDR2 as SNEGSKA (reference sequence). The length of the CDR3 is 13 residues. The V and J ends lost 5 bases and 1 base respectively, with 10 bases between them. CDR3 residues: CSAPNPGTDTQYF. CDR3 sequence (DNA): TGCAGTGCTCCAAACCCTGGCACAGATACGCAGTATTTT.

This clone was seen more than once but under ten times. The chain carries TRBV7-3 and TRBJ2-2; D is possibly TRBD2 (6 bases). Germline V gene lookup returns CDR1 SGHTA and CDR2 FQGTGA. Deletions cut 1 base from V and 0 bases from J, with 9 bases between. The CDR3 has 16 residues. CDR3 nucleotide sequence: TGTGCCAGCAGCTTAAGTGCGGGGACGAACACCGGGGAGCTGTTTTTT. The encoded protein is CASSLSAGTNTGELFF.

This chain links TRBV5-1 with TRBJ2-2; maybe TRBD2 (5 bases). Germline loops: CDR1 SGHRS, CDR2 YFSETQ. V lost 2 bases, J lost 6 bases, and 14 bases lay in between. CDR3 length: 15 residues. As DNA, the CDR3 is TGCGCCAGCAGCTTACGATCCACCGGGGCCGGGGAGCTGTTTTTT. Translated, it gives CASSLRSTGAGELFF.

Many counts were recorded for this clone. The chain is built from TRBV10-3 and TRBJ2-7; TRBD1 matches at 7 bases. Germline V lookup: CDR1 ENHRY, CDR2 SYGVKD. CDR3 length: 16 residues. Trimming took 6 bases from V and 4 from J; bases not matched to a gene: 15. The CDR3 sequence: CAISVEYDRVSYEQYF. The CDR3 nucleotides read TGTGCCATCAGCGTCGAATACGACAGGGTGAGTTACGAGCAGTACTTC.

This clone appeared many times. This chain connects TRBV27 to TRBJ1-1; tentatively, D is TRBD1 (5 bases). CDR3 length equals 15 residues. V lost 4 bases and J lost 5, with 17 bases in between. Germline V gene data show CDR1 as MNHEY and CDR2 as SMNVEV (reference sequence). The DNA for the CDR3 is TGTGCCAGCAGTTGGAAGGGACCCCTAGAAACTGAAGCTTTCTTT. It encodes CASSWKGPLETEAFF.

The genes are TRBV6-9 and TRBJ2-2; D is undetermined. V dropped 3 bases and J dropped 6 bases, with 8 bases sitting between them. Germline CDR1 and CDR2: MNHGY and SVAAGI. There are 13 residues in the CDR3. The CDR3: CASSYSKAGELFF. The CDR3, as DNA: TGTGCCAGCAGTTACTCAAAAGCCGGGGAGCTGTTTTTT.

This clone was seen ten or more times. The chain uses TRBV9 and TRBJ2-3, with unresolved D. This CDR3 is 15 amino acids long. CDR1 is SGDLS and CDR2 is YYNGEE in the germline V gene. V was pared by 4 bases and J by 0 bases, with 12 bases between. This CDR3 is CASSPAVTSTDTQYF. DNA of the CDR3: TGTGCCAGCAGCCCAGCCGTTACTAGCACAGATACGCAGTATTTT.

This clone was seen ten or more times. CDR3 coding DNA: TGTGCCAGCAGCCAAGCCCCCGGGGCTGGACTCGAGCAGTACTTC. Amino acid sequence: CASSQAPGAGLEQYF. The J gene is TRBJ2-7, the V gene TRBV3-1; D possibly uses TRBD1 or TRBD2 (5 bases each). This CDR3 has 15 amino acids. Trimming pared 1 base from V and 6 bases from J, leaving 16 bases between. CDR1 LGHDT and CDR2 YNNKEL come from the germline V gene (reference sequence).

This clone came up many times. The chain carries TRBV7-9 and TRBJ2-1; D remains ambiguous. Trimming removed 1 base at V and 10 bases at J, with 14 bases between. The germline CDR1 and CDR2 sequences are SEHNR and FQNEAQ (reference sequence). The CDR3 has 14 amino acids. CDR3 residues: CASSLGPLEREQFF. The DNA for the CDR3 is TGTGCCAGCAGCTTAGGCCCCTTAGAGCGAGAGCAGTTCTTC.

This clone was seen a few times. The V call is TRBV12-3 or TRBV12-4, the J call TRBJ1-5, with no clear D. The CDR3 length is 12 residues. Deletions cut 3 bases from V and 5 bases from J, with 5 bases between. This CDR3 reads CASSFRDQPQHF. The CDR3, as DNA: TGTGCCAGCAGTTTTCGGGATCAGCCCCAGCATTTT.